Given below is one T cell receptor (beta chain) in context. Time point defined: after neoadjuvant nivolumab, at surgical resection. Analysis of PBMCs was direct, with no culture step. The data stem from a study of neoadjuvant anti-PD-1 for oral cavity cancer. Study overall: Patients without progression got a fourth dose around day 43.

The method was immunoSEQ multiplex PCR; TCRdb's version includes in-frame clones alone and lacks a portion of them. The sample lists about 72,000 clones, roughly 85% occurring once. The germline gives CDR1 MNHNS, CDR2 SASEGT. J lost 4 bases, V lost 6 bases, and 7 bases had no gene match. This CDR3 comprises 15 residues. The sample here was PBMCs, taken after nivolumab (anti-PD-1) treatment. The clonotype comes from a person between 40 and 85 years old with oral cavity squamous cell carcinoma. This sequence joins TRBV6-1 and TRBJ2-1; 9 bases align to TRBD2. The CDR3 is CASRSSGMSYNEQFF. For the CDR3, the DNA is TGTGCCAGCAGGTCTAGCGGGATGAGTTACAATGAGCAGTTCTTC.